This T cell receptor beta chain is drawn from a study of cytomegalovirus exposure and HLA in healthy donors. General study results and limits: A later analysis found that most CMV-associated TCR beta chains appeared HLA-restricted. A later analysis linked a missense DCLRE1C variant to TCR beta V- and J-gene trimming.

The J segment lost 4 bases and the V segment lost 4 bases, leaving 10 bases of the junction unmatched. The germline CDR1 and CDR2 sequences are MNHNS and SASEGT. This CDR3 is built from 18 residues. Amplification used 60 Vbeta primers and 13 Jbeta primers. TCRdb keeps only in-frame clones here, not all; method: immunoSEQ multiplex PCR. The data contain 170,000 or so clones, about 73% of them singletons. About this clone: Its specificity is unknown.

This clonotype was sampled from a woman in her forties or fifties in good health and CMV-seropositive. The specimen was PBMCs. This chain links TRBV6-1 with TRBJ1-6; 10 positions agree with TRBD1. The CDR3, as DNA: TGTGCCAGCAGTGCGATTATAGGACAGGGGGGATATAATTCACCCCTCCACTTT. It is translated as CASSAIIGQGGYNSPLHF.